One and the same sample provided the 17 T cell receptor beta chains below, sequenced in a study of CD8 T cells in cerebrospinal fluid in Alzheimer's disease. Reprocessing the 10x single-cell sequencing reads, TCRdb reports a single entry for every CDR3 protein and omits DNA. Found here are about 480 distinct CDR3 sequences; the top ten clones hold approximately 45%. The specimen was cerebrospinal fluid. These receptors were obtained from a human donor with Parkinson's disease.

This clonotype ranks as medium-sized in terms of frequency. The J gene is TRBJ2-5, the V gene TRBV6-2 or TRBV6-3. This CDR3 is 15 amino acids long. Per the germline V gene, CDR1 is MNHEY and CDR2 is SVGEGT. Here the CDR3 reads CASSPDLLTQETQYF.

This clonotype is labeled medium-sized based on frequency. V and J are TRBV30 and TRBJ1-2; TCRdb picks TRBD1, but there is no DNA to check that call. The germline gives CDR1 GTSNPN, CDR2 SVGIG (reference sequence). The CDR3 consists of 12 residues. Here the CDR3 reads CAWSPQGHGYTF.

By frequency, this clonotype registers medium-sized. The chain links TRBV15 to TRBJ2-5. The CDR3 totals 14 residues. CDR1 and CDR2 from the germline V gene are LNHNV and YYDKDF (reference sequence). The CDR3 spells CATSRDLEGETQYF.

This clonotype ranks as medium-sized in terms of frequency. The CDR3: CASSLGQGITEAFF. The rearrangement joins TRBV12-3 or TRBV12-4 to TRBJ1-1; without DNA, the TCRdb call of TRBD1 cannot be checked. This CDR3 has 14 residues.

This clonotype is deemed hyperexpanded by its frequency. V and J are TRBV11-2 and TRBJ2-7. Germline CDR1 SGHAT, CDR2 FQNNGV. The CDR3 consists of 12 residues. The chain's CDR3 is CASSFDGYEQYF.

This clonotype is identified as large from frequency. The chain employs TRBV12-3 or TRBV12-4 and TRBJ1-6; TCRdb lists TRBD1, though no DNA is available to test this call. This CDR3 spans 14 amino acids. CDR3 loop: CASSLGRGESPLHF.

This clonotype is large by frequency. This chain uses TRBV6-5 with TRBJ1-1; without DNA, the TCRdb call of TRBD1 cannot be checked. The CDR3 extends over 16 amino acids. From germline, CDR1 is MNHEY and CDR2 SVGAGI. CDR3: CASRTLTGQGNAEAFF.

Measured by frequency, this clonotype is large. V and J are TRBV2 and TRBJ1-2; with no DNA, the TCRdb D assignment of TRBD1 cannot be verified. This CDR3 has 13 amino acids. Germline V gene lookup returns CDR1 SNHLY and CDR2 FYNNEI. CDR3: CASDAGVGYGYTF.

By frequency, this clonotype registers large (0.1 to 1%). The J gene is TRBJ2-7, the V gene TRBV12-3 or TRBV12-4; absent DNA, TCRdb's TRBD1 call cannot be checked. CDR3 length equals 13 residues. CDR3: CASSPGGTYEQYF.

This clonotype is large by frequency. This chain's CDR3 is CASSPRGQGNTGELFF. The chain joins TRBV11-2 to TRBJ2-2; TCRdb picks TRBD1, but there is no DNA to check that call. Germline CDR1 SGHAT, CDR2 FQNNGV. The CDR3 contains 16 residues.

Frequency places this clonotype as medium-sized. The chain employs TRBV2 and TRBJ2-4; TCRdb proposes TRBD1, but this gene call is untestable without DNA. CDR1 and CDR2 (germline): SNHLY, FYNNEI. This CDR3 is 14 amino acids long. Here the CDR3 reads CASTQGTGPNIQYF.

The chain links TRBV5-1 to TRBJ2-7; TCRdb calls TRBD2, which cannot be checked without DNA. CDR3 length equals 16 residues. Germline assignment: CDR1 SGHRS and CDR2 YFSETQ. This CDR3 is CASSSGLPGLPREQYF.

This clonotype shows up as hyperexpanded by frequency. The chain uses TRBV18 and TRBJ2-7; checking the TCRdb D call of TRBD2 is not possible without DNA. CDR1 is KGHSH and CDR2 is LQKENI in the germline V gene. The CDR3 is made up of 15 amino acids. The CDR3 here is CASSPPGTATYEQYF.

Its frequency marks this clonotype as medium-sized (0.01 to 0.1%). The chain uses TRBV9 and TRBJ1-4; TCRdb calls TRBD1, which cannot be checked without DNA. CDR3 size: 14 residues. CDR1 and CDR2 (germline): SGDLS, YYNGEE. The CDR3 is CASSEGTGNEKLFF.

This clonotype is deemed medium-sized by its frequency. The chain uses TRBV6-5 and TRBJ1-3. Germline values: CDR1 MNHEY, CDR2 SVGAGI. The CDR3 runs 15 residues. CDR3 region: CASSYSRAVGNTIYF.

V gene TRBV2 combines with J gene TRBJ1-1. Germline lookup yields CDR1 SNHLY and CDR2 FYNNEI. The CDR3 contains 13 residues. The CDR3 spells CASMSVAYTEAFF. The whole variable domain, filled in from reference TRBV2 and TRBJ1-1, reads EPEVTQTPSHQVTQMGQEVILRCVPISNHLYFYWYRQILGQKVEFLVSFYNNEISEKSEIFDDQFSVERPDGSNFTLKIRSTKLEDSAMYFCASMSVAYTEAFFGQGTRLTVV.

The J gene is TRBJ1-2, the V gene TRBV30; TCRdb gives TRBD1 as the D gene, but with no DNA this cannot be confirmed. CDR1 GTSNPN and CDR2 SVGIG come from the germline V gene (reference sequence). The CDR3 covers 14 residues. The CDR3 is CAWSVGAGSYGYTF.